The rows below give T cell receptor beta chains drawn from one sample of a study of cytomegalovirus exposure and HLA in healthy donors. Assay: immunoSEQ multiplex PCR; the TCRdb copy retains only in-frame clones and omits some. The sample records some 200,000 clones, roughly four fifths being singletons. Sequencing used PBMCs. All receptors come from a woman between 35 and 50 years old in good health and CMV-seronegative. Each CDR3 is given with its conserved first and last residue. D genes are given only for firm matches. Size is omitted from some rows. Given values are once, few, many or a class for expanded clones.

v_gene: TRBV6-5; j_gene: TRBJ1-6; abundance: NA; d_gene: TRBD1; CDR3aa: CASSLGGQNSPLHF; CDR3nt: TGTGCCAGCAGCCTTGGGGGACAGAATTCACCCCTCCACTTT
v_gene: TRBV4-3; j_gene: TRBJ2-1; abundance: NA; d_gene: TRBD1; CDR3aa: CASSRRGRGEQFF; CDR3nt: TGCGCCAGCAGCCGCAGGGGGCGCGGTGAGCAGTTCTTC
v_gene: TRBV18; j_gene: TRBJ1-2; abundance: once; d_gene: NA; CDR3aa: CASSPQTVGFGGYTF; CDR3nt: TGTGCCAGCTCACCACAGACAGTGGGGTTTGGTGGCTACACCTTC
v_gene: TRBV6-1; j_gene: TRBJ2-7; abundance: NA; d_gene: TRBD1; CDR3aa: CASSGLTWGTGGTEQYF; CDR3nt: TGTGCCAGCAGTGGTTTGACATGGGGGACAGGGGGCACCGAGCAGTACTTC
v_gene: TRBV7-9; j_gene: TRBJ2-1; abundance: NA; d_gene: NA; CDR3aa: CASSLPSEQFF; CDR3nt: TGTGCCAGCAGCCTCCCCAGTGAGCAGTTCTTC
v_gene: TRBV9; j_gene: TRBJ2-2; abundance: NA; d_gene: NA; CDR3aa: CASSATPGELFF; CDR3nt: TGTGCCAGCAGCGCCACTCCCGGGGAGCTGTTTTTT
v_gene: TRBV4-3; j_gene: TRBJ2-1; abundance: NA; d_gene: NA; CDR3aa: CASSQDRTGGNNNEQFF; CDR3nt: TGCGCCAGCAGCCAAGATAGGACGGGGGGCAACAACAATGAGCAGTTCTTC
v_gene: TRBV15; j_gene: TRBJ2-1; abundance: NA; d_gene: TRBD2; CDR3aa: CATSRDPLWGGYNEQFF; CDR3nt: TGTGCCACCAGCAGAGATCCGCTGTGGGGGGGCTACAATGAGCAGTTCTTC
v_gene: TRBV11-3; j_gene: TRBJ2-3; abundance: NA; d_gene: NA; CDR3aa: CASSPEAGTRTDTQYF; CDR3nt: TGTGCCAGCAGCCCGGAAGCGGGGACACGCACAGATACGCAGTATTTT
v_gene: TRBV30; j_gene: TRBJ2-6; abundance: NA; d_gene: NA; CDR3aa: CAWSVGQGSSGANVLTF; CDR3nt: TGTGCCTGGAGTGTAGGGCAGGGGAGCTCTGGGGCCAACGTCCTGACTTTC
v_gene: TRBV2; j_gene: TRBJ1-1; abundance: NA; d_gene: NA; CDR3aa: CASREQGRGMNTEAFF; CDR3nt: TGTGCCAGCAGAGAACAGGGTAGGGGGATGAACACTGAAGCTTTCTTT
v_gene: TRBV6-5; j_gene: TRBJ2-7; abundance: few; d_gene: NA; CDR3aa: CASSPTPSSYEQYF; CDR3nt: TGTGCCAGCAGTCCTACTCCGAGCTCCTACGAGCAGTACTTC
v_gene: TRBV5-6; j_gene: TRBJ1-6; abundance: few; d_gene: NA; CDR3aa: CASSLWASPLHF; CDR3nt: TGTGCCAGCAGCTTGTGGGCTTCACCCCTCCACTTT
v_gene: TRBV10-3; j_gene: TRBJ1-3; abundance: once; d_gene: NA; CDR3aa: CAISESEGLTIYF; CDR3nt: TGTGCCATCAGTGAGTCGGAGGGGCTCACCATATATTTT
v_gene: TRBV28; j_gene: TRBJ2-2; abundance: NA; d_gene: NA; CDR3aa: CASTPGRGRTGELFF; CDR3nt: TGTGCCAGCACCCCCGGAAGGGGTCGGACCGGGGAGCTGTTTTTT
v_gene: TRBV10-3; j_gene: TRBJ1-6; abundance: NA; d_gene: TRBD1; CDR3aa: CAIRGQGDSPLHF; CDR3nt: TGTGCCATCAGGGGACAGGGGGATTCACCCCTCCACTTT
v_gene: TRBV7-9; j_gene: TRBJ1-1; abundance: NA; d_gene: TRBD1; CDR3aa: CASSLGTGGLVSAFF; CDR3nt: TGTGCCAGCAGCTTAGGGACAGGGGGCCTCGTTAGTGCTTTCTTT
v_gene: TRBV7-9; j_gene: TRBJ2-7; abundance: once; d_gene: NA; CDR3aa: CASSHSVRWEDTSYEQYF; CDR3nt: TGTGCCAGCAGCCATAGCGTCCGCTGGGAGGACACCTCCTACGAGCAGTACTTC
v_gene: TRBV5-1; j_gene: TRBJ2-1; abundance: NA; d_gene: NA; CDR3aa: CASSLGGQDEQFF; CDR3nt: TGCGCCAGCAGCTTGGGGGGGCAGGATGAGCAGTTCTTC
v_gene: TRBV6-6; j_gene: TRBJ1-2; abundance: NA; d_gene: TRBD1; CDR3aa: CASSYAGQNYGYTF; CDR3nt: TGTGCCAGCAGTTACGCGGGACAGAACTATGGCTACACCTTC
v_gene: TRBV5-1; j_gene: TRBJ2-7; abundance: NA; d_gene: NA; CDR3aa: CASSLDRRTEQYF; CDR3nt: TGCGCCAGCAGCTTGGATAGGAGGACCGAGCAGTACTTC
v_gene: TRBV7-8; j_gene: TRBJ2-1; abundance: NA; d_gene: TRBD1; CDR3aa: CASRPATGEIYNEQFF; CDR3nt: TGTGCCAGCAGGCCCGCGACAGGGGAGATCTACAATGAGCAGTTCTTC
v_gene: TRBV9; j_gene: TRBJ1-4; abundance: NA; d_gene: NA; CDR3aa: CASSVTWQRSNEKLFF; CDR3nt: TGTGCCAGCAGCGTCACATGGCAGCGGTCTAATGAAAAACTGTTTTTT
v_gene: TRBV28; j_gene: TRBJ2-1; abundance: NA; d_gene: NA; CDR3aa: CASTEIHRSHNEQFF; CDR3nt: TGTGCCAGCACCGAAATTCACAGGTCGCACAATGAGCAGTTCTTC
v_gene: TRBV11-2; j_gene: TRBJ2-7; abundance: NA; d_gene: NA; CDR3aa: CASSLGLGFSYEQYF; CDR3nt: TGTGCCAGCAGCTTAGGTCTGGGCTTCTCCTACGAGCAGTACTTC
v_gene: TRBV2; j_gene: TRBJ1-2; abundance: NA; d_gene: NA; CDR3aa: CASSDLGAVGYTF; CDR3nt: TGTGCCAGCAGTGATCTGGGGGCGGTTGGCTACACCTTC
v_gene: TRBV21-1; j_gene: TRBJ1-1; abundance: few; d_gene: NA; CDR3aa: CASSKPPLDRNNTEAFF; CDR3nt: TGTGCCAGCAGCAAACCACCCCTCGACAGGAACAACACTGAAGCTTTCTTT
v_gene: TRBV5-1; j_gene: TRBJ1-3; abundance: NA; d_gene: TRBD1; CDR3aa: CASSWGFGQGSGNTIYF; CDR3nt: TGCGCCAGCAGCTGGGGGTTTGGACAGGGATCCGGAAACACCATATATTTT
v_gene: TRBV15; j_gene: TRBJ1-5; abundance: NA; d_gene: TRBD1; CDR3aa: CATSRDGQEGQPQHF; CDR3nt: TGTGCCACCAGCAGAGATGGACAGGAAGGTCAGCCCCAGCATTTT
v_gene: TRBV5-6; j_gene: TRBJ1-1; abundance: few; d_gene: NA; CDR3aa: CASSLAAGGHTEAFF; CDR3nt: TGTGCCAGCAGCTTGGCCGCGGGGGGACACACTGAAGCTTTCTTT
v_gene: TRBV9; j_gene: TRBJ2-5; abundance: NA; d_gene: NA; CDR3aa: CASSGGPQETQYF; CDR3nt: TGTGCCAGCAGCGGGGGGCCCCAAGAGACCCAGTACTTC
v_gene: TRBV30; j_gene: TRBJ1-1; abundance: once; d_gene: NA; CDR3aa: CAWSANGRGTEAFF; CDR3nt: TGTGCCTGGAGTGCTAACGGGAGAGGCACTGAAGCTTTCTTT
v_gene: TRBV7-2; j_gene: TRBJ1-2; abundance: NA; d_gene: NA; CDR3aa: CASSPSTGANYGYTF; CDR3nt: TGTGCCAGCAGCCCCTCGACAGGAGCAAACTATGGCTACACCTTC
v_gene: TRBV7-2; j_gene: TRBJ2-7; abundance: NA; d_gene: TRBD1; CDR3aa: CASSDRQGRYEQYF; CDR3nt: TGTGCCAGCAGCGACAGACAGGGGCGCTACGAGCAGTACTTC
v_gene: TRBV7-2; j_gene: TRBJ1-1; abundance: NA; d_gene: TRBD1; CDR3aa: CASNADRVNTEAFF; CDR3nt: TGTGCCAGCAACGCGGACAGGGTTAACACTGAAGCTTTCTTT
v_gene: TRBV19; j_gene: TRBJ2-7; abundance: NA; d_gene: TRBD1; CDR3aa: CASSEDRDLYGEQYF; CDR3nt: TGTGCCAGTAGTGAAGACAGGGACCTCTACGGAGAGCAGTACTTC
v_gene: TRBV18; j_gene: TRBJ1-1; abundance: NA; d_gene: NA; CDR3aa: CASSVRGRDTEAFF; CDR3nt: TGTGCCAGCTCAGTAAGGGGTAGGGACACTGAAGCTTTCTTT
v_gene: TRBV30; j_gene: TRBJ2-3; abundance: NA; d_gene: TRBD1; CDR3aa: CAWSPGTGGAKSTDTQYF; CDR3nt: TGTGCCTGGAGTCCCGGGACAGGGGGAGCAAAGAGCACAGATACGCAGTATTTT
v_gene: TRBV19; j_gene: TRBJ2-7; abundance: NA; d_gene: TRBD2; CDR3aa: CASSIGPSGGYEQYF; CDR3nt: TGTGCCAGTAGTATCGGGCCTAGCGGGGGCTACGAGCAGTACTTC
v_gene: TRBV5-1; j_gene: TRBJ1-4; abundance: NA; d_gene: TRBD1; CDR3aa: CASRNRGLSNEKLFF; CDR3nt: TGCGCCAGCAGGAACAGGGGGCTTAGTAATGAAAAACTGTTTTTT
v_gene: TRBV11-2; j_gene: TRBJ2-6; abundance: NA; d_gene: NA; CDR3aa: CASSLEPTANVLTF; CDR3nt: TGTGCCAGCAGCTTAGAGCCTACGGCCAACGTCCTGACTTTC
v_gene: TRBV5-4; j_gene: TRBJ2-3; abundance: NA; d_gene: TRBD1; CDR3aa: CASSSGQGAQYTQYF; CDR3nt: TGTGCCAGCAGCTCGGGACAGGGGGCTCAGTATACGCAGTATTTT
v_gene: TRBV25-1; j_gene: TRBJ2-5; abundance: NA; d_gene: TRBD1; CDR3aa: CASGEQGGRTQYF; CDR3nt: TGTGCCAGCGGGGAACAGGGGGGTAGGACCCAGTACTTC
v_gene: TRBV5-1; j_gene: TRBJ2-7; abundance: NA; d_gene: NA; CDR3aa: CASSRARDTSYEQYF; CDR3nt: TGCGCCAGCAGTCGGGCCCGGGACACCTCCTACGAGCAGTACTTC
v_gene: TRBV7-2; j_gene: TRBJ2-7; abundance: NA; d_gene: TRBD2; CDR3aa: CASSLPGGSLQYF; CDR3nt: TGTGCCAGCAGCTTACCGGGAGGGAGCCTGCAGTACTTC
v_gene: TRBV4-3; j_gene: TRBJ2-7; abundance: NA; d_gene: TRBD2; CDR3aa: CASSQGRASSYEQYF; CDR3nt: TGCGCCAGCAGCCAGGGGAGGGCAAGCTCCTACGAGCAGTACTTC
v_gene: TRBV5-1; j_gene: TRBJ2-5; abundance: NA; d_gene: TRBD1; CDR3aa: CASSLAGQGWIIGETQYF; CDR3nt: TGCGCCAGCAGCTTGGCGGGACAGGGATGGATTATCGGAGAGACCCAGTACTTC
v_gene: TRBV5-1; j_gene: TRBJ1-2; abundance: NA; d_gene: TRBD1; CDR3aa: CASSSPGTGGIYGYTF; CDR3nt: TGCGCCAGCAGCTCCCCAGGTACAGGGGGCATCTATGGCTACACCTTC
v_gene: TRBV7-9; j_gene: TRBJ2-7; abundance: NA; d_gene: NA; CDR3aa: CASSSPAGAFNEQYF; CDR3nt: TGTGCCAGCAGCTCCCCCGCGGGCGCTTTCAACGAGCAGTACTTC
v_gene: TRBV28; j_gene: TRBJ1-6; abundance: NA; d_gene: NA; CDR3aa: CASLPGVYNSPLHF; CDR3nt: TGTGCCAGCCTCCCGGGGGTCTATAATTCACCCCTCCACTTT
v_gene: TRBV7-6; j_gene: TRBJ2-2; abundance: many; d_gene: NA; CDR3aa: CASSLARSGSNTGELFF; CDR3nt: TGTGCCAGCAGCTTAGCCCGTAGCGGCTCGAACACCGGGGAGCTGTTTTTT